The 4 T cell receptor beta chains in this list originate from one sample, sequenced in a study of regulatory T cells in long-lasting Graves disease (dated by TCRdb to the early 2020s). The sample's time point label is to be understood as: newly diagnosed GD, antithyroid drugs for less than 3 months. RNA was extracted from PBMCs in TRIzol for both TCR sequencing and RNA sequencing. Libraries were prepared through multiplex PCR. The sequencing machine was an Illumina HiSeq 4000. iRepertoire HTBI primers and Arm-PCR amplification of CDR3 regions were used to construct TCR beta libraries. TCRdb reran the public reads through fastp at Q25 and MiXCR, keeping productive beta chains. Every distinct CDR3 protein forms one entry, paired with its most common genes and DNA. The sample table contains 360,000 or so distinct CDR3 sequences; only one count was recorded for around 15% of them. Together, the top ten hold 20% to 25% of the sample.

These data also formed part of another study, on T cells in Graves' hyperthyroidism and ophthalmopathy.

The sample was peripheral blood mononuclear cells (PBMCs), taken at new diagnosis, from a patient treated with antithyroid drugs. The source is a woman aged 18 to 35 with Graves disease. Donor details come from another sample of the same person, matched by shared clones.

This clonotype was observed at least ten times. In nucleotides, the CDR3 is TGCGCCAGCAGCCACCCTCTCGGCCAAGCTTTCTTT. The encoded protein is CASSHPLGQAFF. J is TRBJ1-1 and V is TRBV4-1; unclear D gene. The V end lost 3 bases, the J end lost 9 bases, and 11 bases lay between the germline ends. CDR1 and CDR2 from the germline V gene are MGHRA and YSYEKL. This CDR3 has 12 amino acids.

This clonotype was recorded many times. The V gene is TRBV30, the J gene TRBJ1-2; a weak D match, TRBD1 (6 bases). The CDR3 loop spans 13 amino acids. Germline V lookup: CDR1 GTSNPN, CDR2 SVGIG (reference sequence). The CDR3, as DNA: TGTGGCTTAGGTGCGGGGGGCGTCTATGGCTACACCTTC. It specifies CGLGAGGVYGYTF.

The V gene is TRBV18, the J gene TRBJ2-3, with D possibly called TRBD1 or TRBD2 (6 bases each). V was clipped by 3 bases and J by 6 bases, with 10 bases between them. Germline V gene lookup returns CDR1 KGHSH and CDR2 LQKENI. The CDR3 covers 13 residues. The CDR3 sequence: CASSPGGPDTQYF. CDR3 DNA sequence: TGTGCCAGCTCACCCGGGGGCCCGGATACGCAGTATTTT.

The table lists this clonotype with many counts. This rearrangement joins TRBV30 to TRBJ2-5; D gene ambiguous. The CDR3 consists of 14 residues. With 2 bases removed from V and 4 bases from J, the gap between germline ends came to 14 bases. In germline, CDR1 is GTSNPN, CDR2 SVGIG (reference sequence). CDR3 sequence reads: CAWSSGQWGETQYF. The CDR3 bases are TGTGCCTGGAGTTCGGGTCAATGGGGAGAGACCCAGTACTTC.